The clone carrying this TCR beta chain has a single count. The CDR3 length is 14 residues. Deletions cut 6 bases from V and 5 bases from J, with 13 bases between. CDR1 is KGHDR, CDR2 SFDVKD, per germline. This sample stems from a study of control samples from healthy donors and cancer patients. Sequencing used immunoSEQ multiplex PCR; TCRdb keeps in-frame clones, though not all of them. The data show 20,000 to 30,000 clones, with 70% to 90% seen just once and approximately 6.3% held by the top ten. The V call is TRBV24-1, the J call TRBJ1-5; a possible D gene is TRBD1 (5 bases). The sequenced sample was PBMCs. This sequence originates from an older woman with head and neck cancer. CDR3 DNA: TGTGCCACCAGTCCGCAGGGCGGGTATCAGCCCCAGCATTTT. Translation: CATSPQGGYQPQHF.